These T cell receptor beta chains were read from a single sample in a study of cytomegalovirus exposure and HLA in healthy donors. Generated by immunoSEQ multiplex PCR, the TCRdb table keeps only in-frame clones and is missing some. The sample records over 100,000 clones, approximately 66% being singletons. Sequencing was done on a sample of PBMCs. These receptors were obtained from a woman between 40 and 55 years old in good health and CMV-seropositive. CDR3s include the opening cysteine and the closing phenylalanine or tryptophan. A D gene is named only where the DNA matches it firmly. Rows may omit the clone size; those that give it use once, few, many or a size class.

j_gene: TRBJ2-2
len: 16
d_gene: TRBD2
abundance: -
v_gene: TRBV29-1
CDR3nt: TGCAGCGTTGAAGATCCGCGCGGGAGCGGCGTCGGGGAGCTGTTTTTT
CDR3aa: CSVEDPRGSGVGELFF

j_gene: TRBJ1-2
len: 15
d_gene: -
abundance: once
v_gene: TRBV6-1
CDR3nt: TGTGCCAGCAGTGAATCCCCTGGACAGTCCTATGGCTACACCTTC
CDR3aa: CASSESPGQSYGYTF

j_gene: TRBJ1-1
len: 16
d_gene: -
abundance: -
v_gene: TRBV9
CDR3nt: TGTGCCAGCAGCGTAGCCTGGGGGGATCGTAACACTGAAGCTTTCTTT
CDR3aa: CASSVAWGDRNTEAFF

j_gene: TRBJ1-2
len: 11
d_gene: -
abundance: -
v_gene: TRBV29-1
CDR3nt: TGCAGCGCGGTAGAGGACTATGGCTACACCTTC
CDR3aa: CSAVEDYGYTF

j_gene: TRBJ1-4
len: 16
d_gene: -
abundance: -
v_gene: TRBV6-1
CDR3nt: TGTGCCAGCAGTGAAGCGCATAGAGGGAATAATGAAAAACTGTTTTTT
CDR3aa: CASSEAHRGNNEKLFF

j_gene: TRBJ1-6
len: 13
d_gene: TRBD1
abundance: few
v_gene: TRBV7-9
CDR3nt: TGTGCCAGCGGGACAGGGTATTATTCACCCCTCCACTTT
CDR3aa: CASGTGYYSPLHF

j_gene: TRBJ1-6
len: 16
d_gene: -
abundance: -
v_gene: TRBV2
CDR3nt: TGTGCCAGCAGCCCGAACCCCGGAGGGTCGGGTTCACCCCTCCACTTT
CDR3aa: CASSPNPGGSGSPLHF

j_gene: TRBJ2-1
len: 14
d_gene: -
abundance: -
v_gene: TRBV6-4
CDR3nt: TGTGCCAGTCGAGCGGCGGGGACCGGGGATGAGCAGTTCTTC
CDR3aa: CASRAAGTGDEQFF

j_gene: TRBJ1-1
len: 13
d_gene: -
abundance: -
v_gene: TRBV11-2
CDR3nt: TGTGCCAGCAGCCCGGAGGTTCCCACTGAAGCTTTCTTT
CDR3aa: CASSPEVPTEAFF

j_gene: TRBJ1-6
len: 14
d_gene: -
abundance: -
v_gene: TRBV30
CDR3nt: TGTGCCTGGAGCGTCGGAGGCCTGGGTTCACCCCTCCACTTT
CDR3aa: CAWSVGGLGSPLHF

j_gene: TRBJ2-7
len: 13
d_gene: -
abundance: once
v_gene: TRBV7-7
CDR3nt: TGTGCTAGCAGCTTAGCAGGGAGGAACGAGCAGTACTTC
CDR3aa: CASSLAGRNEQYF

j_gene: TRBJ2-7
len: 11
d_gene: TRBD1
abundance: -
v_gene: TRBV23-1
CDR3nt: TGCGCGAGGGACAGGCTATACGAGCAGTACTTC
CDR3aa: CARDRLYEQYF

j_gene: TRBJ2-5
len: 14
d_gene: -
abundance: -
v_gene: TRBV13
CDR3nt: TGTGCCAGCAGCTTATCTTTCCGTCAAGAGACCCAGTACTTC
CDR3aa: CASSLSFRQETQYF

j_gene: TRBJ1-6
len: 13
d_gene: TRBD1
abundance: -
v_gene: TRBV6-6
CDR3nt: TGTGCCAGCAGGGGACAGGAAAATTCACCCCTCCACTTT
CDR3aa: CASRGQENSPLHF

j_gene: TRBJ2-7
len: 14
d_gene: -
abundance: -
v_gene: TRBV6-5
CDR3nt: TGTGCCAGCAGACTCCCAGGGCCCGCCGGCGAGCAGTACTTC
CDR3aa: CASRLPGPAGEQYF

j_gene: TRBJ1-2
len: 14
d_gene: -
abundance: few
v_gene: TRBV7-2
CDR3nt: TGTGCCAGCAGCTTAGAGGGTCCGAGCGGTGGCTACACCTTC
CDR3aa: CASSLEGPSGGYTF

j_gene: TRBJ2-7
len: 16
d_gene: TRBD2
abundance: -
v_gene: TRBV6-6
CDR3nt: TGTGCCAGCAGTTACGGGAGGGTGGACAACGGATACGAGCAGTACTTC
CDR3aa: CASSYGRVDNGYEQYF

j_gene: TRBJ1-5
len: 15
d_gene: TRBD1
abundance: few
v_gene: TRBV6-1
CDR3nt: TGTGCCAGCAGGGGGACAGGGGATAGCAATCAGCCCCAGCATTTT
CDR3aa: CASRGTGDSNQPQHF

j_gene: TRBJ2-7
len: 11
d_gene: -
abundance: -
v_gene: TRBV5-1
CDR3nt: TGCGCCAGCAGCTTGGCGGACGAGCAGTACTTC
CDR3aa: CASSLADEQYF

j_gene: TRBJ1-6
len: 14
d_gene: -
abundance: few
v_gene: TRBV7-3
CDR3nt: TGTGCCAGCAGCTTGGGGGGGAATAATTCACCCCTCCACTTT
CDR3aa: CASSLGGNNSPLHF

j_gene: TRBJ1-2
len: 11
d_gene: TRBD1
abundance: -
v_gene: TRBV7-9
CDR3nt: TGTGCCAGCAGCTTACAAGGGGGCTACCCCTTC
CDR3aa: CASSLQGGYPF

j_gene: TRBJ2-7
len: 13
d_gene: TRBD1
abundance: once
v_gene: TRBV7-9
CDR3nt: TGTGCCAGCAGCCGACAGGGGGCCTACGAGCAGTACTTC
CDR3aa: CASSRQGAYEQYF

j_gene: TRBJ1-2
len: 12
d_gene: -
abundance: -
v_gene: TRBV7-9
CDR3nt: TGTGCCAGCAGCTTGTCCAGCTATGGCTACACCTTC
CDR3aa: CASSLSSYGYTF

j_gene: TRBJ2-2
len: 17
d_gene: TRBD2
abundance: -
v_gene: TRBV19
CDR3nt: TGTGCCACTATACGGAGGGCGGGGGGCGCGTACACCGGGGAGCTGTTTTTT
CDR3aa: CATIRRAGGAYTGELFF

j_gene: TRBJ1-2
len: 15
d_gene: -
abundance: -
v_gene: TRBV7-9
CDR3nt: TGTGCCAGCAGCTTAGAGGGCACAGCGGCGAATGGCTACACCTTC
CDR3aa: CASSLEGTAANGYTF

j_gene: TRBJ2-7
len: 12
d_gene: -
abundance: -
v_gene: TRBV28
CDR3nt: TGTGCCAGCAGTTTACCCGGGGACGAGCAGTACTTC
CDR3aa: CASSLPGDEQYF

j_gene: TRBJ2-1
len: 13
d_gene: TRBD2
abundance: -
v_gene: TRBV29-1
CDR3nt: TGCAGCGTTGATGGACTAGCGGGGAAAGAGCAGTTCTTC
CDR3aa: CSVDGLAGKEQFF

j_gene: TRBJ2-3
len: 13
d_gene: -
abundance: -
v_gene: TRBV2
CDR3nt: TGTGCCAGCAGGGAGGGTAGCACAGATACGCAGTATTTT
CDR3aa: CASREGSTDTQYF

j_gene: TRBJ1-6
len: 13
d_gene: -
abundance: few
v_gene: TRBV5-6
CDR3nt: TGTGCCAGCAGCCAGGGCGGGGTTTCACCCCTCCACTTT
CDR3aa: CASSQGGVSPLHF

j_gene: TRBJ2-5
len: 16
d_gene: TRBD1
abundance: -
v_gene: TRBV2
CDR3nt: TGTGCCAGCAGTACTGCGTTGACAGGGGGAACAGAGACCCAGTACTTC
CDR3aa: CASSTALTGGTETQYF